These T cell receptor beta chains were read from a single sample in a study of regulatory T cells in long-lasting Graves disease. One entry per CDR3 protein results from TCRdb running MiXCR on the multiplex PCR reads. The sample shows more than 650,000 distinct CDR3 sequences, around 30% of them seen only once. The source was peripheral blood mononuclear cells (PBMCs), collected when the disease was refractory, from a patient treated with antithyroid drugs. Every receptor here comes from a female donor with Graves disease. Both conserved end residues are part of each CDR3. The D gene is left open where the match is weak. Clone size is stated in some rows and not others, as once, few, many or a class when expanded.

clone_size,v_call,j_call,d_call,cdr3_nt,cdr3_aa
.,TRBV6-5,TRBJ2-7,TRBD1,TGTGCCAGCAGTTACACACGCCTCCGGGACAGGGCGGTCTACGAGCAGTACTTC,CASSYTRLRDRAVYEQYF
few,TRBV20-1,TRBJ1-1,.,TGCAGTGCTAGAGGTGGCAGCATCGACACTGAAGCTTTCTTT,CSARGGSIDTEAFF
few,TRBV6-4,TRBJ1-5,.,TGTGCCAGCAGTTCTGGGGCAAATCAGCCCCAGCATTTT,CASSSGANQPQHF
few,TRBV7-6,TRBJ1-1,TRBD1,TGTGCCAACAGCTTAATCAGCGATCCAGGGGGCACTGAAGCTTTCTTT,CANSLISDPGGTEAFF
.,TRBV10-3,TRBJ2-2,TRBD2,TGTGCCACCCGAGTAGCGGGATCGAACACCGGGGAGCTGTTTTTT,CATRVAGSNTGELFF
.,TRBV7-9,TRBJ1-5,.,TGTGCCAGCAGCCAGGACCTTAGCAATCAGCCCCAGCATTTT,CASSQDLSNQPQHF
few,TRBV5-1,TRBJ2-7,TRBD1,TGCGCCAGCAGCTTCCGACAGGGACCGGATACCGGCTCCTACGAGCAGTACTTC,CASSFRQGPDTGSYEQYF
.,TRBV5-1,TRBJ2-1,TRBD2,TGCGCCAGCAGCTTGGAGGGGCGGGGGGGATACAATGAGCAGTTCTTC,CASSLEGRGGYNEQFF
few,TRBV7-8,TRBJ1-2,TRBD1,TGTGCCAGCAGCACGGACAGGGGGCCGGCATATGGCTACACCTTC,CASSTDRGPAYGYTF
few,TRBV7-3,TRBJ2-3,.,TGTGCCAGCAGCTTAGGGGTCACTCTCACAGATACGCAGTATTTT,CASSLGVTLTDTQYF
few,TRBV20-1,TRBJ2-5,.,TGCAGTGCTAGACCCGGACTAAACCAAGAGACCCAGTACTTC,CSARPGLNQETQYF
.,TRBV20-1,TRBJ1-2,.,TGCAGTGCTAGAGATGGAACAGGACACCCGAATTTTAACTATGGCTACACCTTC,CSARDGTGHPNFNYGYTF
.,TRBV7-9,TRBJ2-1,.,TGTGCCAGCAGCCTGACTAGTTATGAGCAGTTCTTC,CASSLTSYEQFF